This is a list of T cell receptor beta chains from one sample in a study of CD8+CD57+ T cells in acquired aplastic anemia. TCRdb independently ran MiXCR on the reads; one entry per CDR3 protein. The repertoire holds approximately 100,000 distinct CDR3 sequences, with about 66% as singletons. Sample: sorted CD4+, CD8+, or CD8+CD57+ T cells (not recorded which) from PBMCs. These receptors all come from a human donor with aplastic anemia. Each CDR3 is given with its conserved first and last residue. The order of the fields is D gene, clone size, V gene, J gene, CDR3 protein, CDR3 DNA. A D gene is named only where the DNA matches it firmly. Clone size is shown for a subset of rows, as once, few, many or a class of expanded clone.

>.|few|TRBV7-9|TRBJ1-5
CASHSGGSNQPQHF
TGTGCCAGCCACTCGGGCGGTAGCAATCAGCCCCAGCATTTT
>.|.|TRBV24-1|TRBJ2-3
CATGGDVSTDTQYF
TGTGCCACCGGGGGTGACGTTTCCACAGATACGCAGTATTTT
>TRBD1|.|TRBV20-1|TRBJ2-1
CSATAYPDRDMFF
TGCAGTGCTACAGCCTACCCCGACAGGGACATGTTCTTC
>.|.|TRBV10-3|TRBJ2-3
CAISESVGTDTQYF
TGTGCCATCAGTGAGTCGGTAGGCACAGATACGCAGTATTTT
>.|.|TRBV7-2|TRBJ2-1
CASSLSRHEQFF
TGTGCCAGCAGCTTAAGCAGGCATGAGCAGTTCTTC
>TRBD1|.|TRBV25-1|TRBJ1-1
CASRTRGQGVAFF
TGTGCCAGCAGGACCCGGGGACAGGGTGTAGCTTTCTTT
>TRBD2|few|TRBV25-1|TRBJ2-1
CASSEVAGDYNEQFF
TGTGCCAGCAGTGAAGTGGCGGGAGACTACAATGAGCAGTTCTTC
>.|.|TRBV12-3/TRBV12-4|TRBJ2-7
CASSLGPLSSYEQYF
TGTGCCAGCAGTTTAGGGCCCCTGAGCTCCTACGAGCAGTACTTC
>.|.|TRBV24-1|TRBJ2-1
CATSDPGRLGSNEQFF
TGTGCCACCAGTGACCCTGGACGCCTTGGTAGTAATGAGCAGTTCTTC
>.|.|TRBV20-1|TRBJ2-3
CSAQEGADTQYF
TGCAGTGCTCAGGAGGGCGCAGATACGCAGTATTTT
>.|.|TRBV10-3|TRBJ1-3
CAISESGEGVGNTIYF
TGTGCCATCAGTGAGTCAGGAGAGGGGGTTGGAAACACCATATATTTT
>TRBD1|.|TRBV10-3|TRBJ1-2
CAISESIQGADGYTF
TGTGCCATCAGTGAGTCAATACAGGGGGCCGATGGCTACACCTTC
>.|.|TRBV3-1|TRBJ2-7
CAGSLQVTNYEQYF
TGTGCCGGCAGCCTTCAAGTTACTAACTACGAGCAGTACTTC
>TRBD2|.|TRBV19|TRBJ2-5
CASSSGGETQYF
TGTGCCAGTAGTTCGGGAGGGGAGACCCAGTACTTC
>.|.|TRBV20-1|TRBJ2-3
CSARDFGRGGTDTQYF
TGCAGTGCTAGAGATTTTGGCAGGGGGGGCACAGATACGCAGTATTTT
>.|many|TRBV7-9|TRBJ1-4
CASSSTSRANEKLFF
TGTGCCAGCAGCTCCACGTCCAGAGCTAATGAAAAACTGTTTTTT
>.|.|TRBV25-1|TRBJ1-4
CASSEWMGTNEKLFF
TGTGCCAGCAGTGAATGGATGGGAACTAATGAAAAACTGTTTTTT
>.|.|TRBV19|TRBJ2-7
CASSRYRDLSYEQYF
TGTGCCAGTAGTCGTTACCGGGACCTGTCATACGAGCAGTACTTC
>TRBD1|.|TRBV7-3|TRBJ2-7
CASSRGPSYEQYF
TGTGCCAGCAGCAGGGGGCCGTCCTACGAGCAGTACTTC